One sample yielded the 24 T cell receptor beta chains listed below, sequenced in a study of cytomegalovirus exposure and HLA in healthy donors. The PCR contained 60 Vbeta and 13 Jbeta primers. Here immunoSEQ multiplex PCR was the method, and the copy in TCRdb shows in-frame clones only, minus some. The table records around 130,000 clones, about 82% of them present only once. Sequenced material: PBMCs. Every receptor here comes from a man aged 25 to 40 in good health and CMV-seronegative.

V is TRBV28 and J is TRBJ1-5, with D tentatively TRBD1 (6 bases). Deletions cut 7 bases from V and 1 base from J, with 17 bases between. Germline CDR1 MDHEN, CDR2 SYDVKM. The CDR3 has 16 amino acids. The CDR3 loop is CASTAGGAGSNQPQHF. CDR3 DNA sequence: TGTGCCAGCACCGCTGGGGGGGCAGGGAGCAATCAGCCCCAGCATTTT.

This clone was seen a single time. This chain's CDR3 is CASSLWVGGTRASEQYF. As DNA, the CDR3 is TGTGCCAGCAGCTTGTGGGTCGGAGGGACGCGGGCCTCCGAGCAGTACTTC. The rearrangement uses TRBV7-9 and TRBJ2-7; D perhaps matches TRBD2 (6 bases). The CDR3 loop spans 17 amino acids. V lost 3 bases and J lost 6, with 24 bases in between. Germline V gene sequence: CDR1 SEHNR, CDR2 FQNEAQ (reference sequence).

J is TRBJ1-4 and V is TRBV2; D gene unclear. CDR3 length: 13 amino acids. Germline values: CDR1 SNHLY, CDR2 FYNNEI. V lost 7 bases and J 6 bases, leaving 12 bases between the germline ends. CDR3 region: CASMGRNDEKLFF. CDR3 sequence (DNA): TGTGCCAGCATGGGGAGGAACGATGAAAAACTGTTTTTT.

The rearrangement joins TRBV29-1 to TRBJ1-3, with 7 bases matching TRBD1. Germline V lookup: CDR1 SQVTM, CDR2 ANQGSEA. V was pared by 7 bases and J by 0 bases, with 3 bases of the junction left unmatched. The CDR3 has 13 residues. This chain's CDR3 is CSAGGNSGNTIYF. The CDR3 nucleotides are TGCAGCGCAGGGGGAAACTCTGGAAACACCATATATTTT.

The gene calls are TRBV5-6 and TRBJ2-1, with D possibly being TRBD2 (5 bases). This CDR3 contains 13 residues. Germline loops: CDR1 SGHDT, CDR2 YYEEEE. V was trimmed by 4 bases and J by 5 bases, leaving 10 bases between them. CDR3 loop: CASSAGRNNEQFF. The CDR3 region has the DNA TGTGCCAGCAGCGCGGGCAGGAACAATGAGCAGTTCTTC.

In nucleotides, the CDR3 is TGCGCCAGCAGCTTGGGTCTAGCGGGAATCTCCTACGAGCAGTACTTC. This codes for CASSLGLAGISYEQYF. V usage is TRBV5-1 and J usage is TRBJ2-7, with TRBD2 matching 9 bases. This CDR3 has 16 amino acids. From germline, CDR1 is SGHRS and CDR2 YFSETQ. Trimming took 0 bases from V and 0 from J; bases not matched to a gene: 4. Supplemented by reference TRBV5-1 and TRBJ2-7, the full variable domain reads KAGVTQTPRYLIKTRGQQVTLSCSPISGHRSVSWYQQTPGQGLQFLFEYFSETQRNKGNFPGRFSGRQFSNSRSEMNVSTLELGDSALYLCASSLGLAGISYEQYFGPGTRLTVT.

The CDR3 protein is CASSGQGRQPQHF. DNA for the CDR3: TGTGCCAGCAGCGGACAGGGTCGTCAGCCCCAGCATTTT. The V call is TRBV7-2, the J call TRBJ1-5, with TRBD1 identical over 8 bases. The CDR3 length is 13 residues. CDR1 is SGHTA and CDR2 is FQGNSA in the germline V gene. V lost 5 bases, J lost 6 bases, and 3 bases stayed unmatched.

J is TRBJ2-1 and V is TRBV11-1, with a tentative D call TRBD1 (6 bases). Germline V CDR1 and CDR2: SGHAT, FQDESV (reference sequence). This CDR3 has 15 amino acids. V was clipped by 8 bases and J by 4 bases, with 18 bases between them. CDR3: CASGLGRGRYNEQFF. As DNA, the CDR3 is TGTGCCAGCGGCCTCGGCAGGGGCCGATACAATGAGCAGTTCTTC. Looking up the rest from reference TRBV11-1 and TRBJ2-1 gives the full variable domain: EAEVAQSPRYKITEKSQAVAFWCDPISGHATLYWYRQILGQGPELLVQFQDESVVDDSQLPKDRFSAERLKGVDSTLKIQPAELGDSAMYLCASGLGRGRYNEQFFGPGTRLTVL.

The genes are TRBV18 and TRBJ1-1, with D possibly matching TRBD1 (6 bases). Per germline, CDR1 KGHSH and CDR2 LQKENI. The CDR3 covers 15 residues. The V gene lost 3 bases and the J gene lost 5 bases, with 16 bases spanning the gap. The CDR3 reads CASSPWTVELTEAFF. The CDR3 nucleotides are TGTGCCAGCTCACCTTGGACAGTCGAATTGACTGAAGCTTTCTTT. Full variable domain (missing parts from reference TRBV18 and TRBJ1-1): NAGVMQNPRHLVRRRGQEARLRCSPMKGHSHVYWYRQLPEEGLKFMVYLQKENIIDESGMPKERFSAEFPKEGPSILRIQQVVRGDSAAYFCASSPWTVELTEAFFGQGTRLTVV.

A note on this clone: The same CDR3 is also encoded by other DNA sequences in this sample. The CDR3: CASSSPGLSYEQYF. Here the CDR3 DNA reads TGCGCCAGCAGCTCGCCGGGACTATCCTACGAGCAGTACTTC. The gene calls are TRBV5-1 and TRBJ2-7; 7 bases are a match to TRBD2. CDR3 length: 14 amino acids. V lost 3 bases and J lost 1; bases outside the gene matches: 4. Germline lookup yields CDR1 SGHRS and CDR2 YFSETQ.

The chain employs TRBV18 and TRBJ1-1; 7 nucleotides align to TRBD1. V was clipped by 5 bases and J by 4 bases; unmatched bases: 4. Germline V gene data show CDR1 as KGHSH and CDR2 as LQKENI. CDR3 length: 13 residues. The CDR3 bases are TGTGCCAGCTCAGGTACAGGGGTCACTGAAGCTTTCTTT. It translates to CASSGTGVTEAFF.

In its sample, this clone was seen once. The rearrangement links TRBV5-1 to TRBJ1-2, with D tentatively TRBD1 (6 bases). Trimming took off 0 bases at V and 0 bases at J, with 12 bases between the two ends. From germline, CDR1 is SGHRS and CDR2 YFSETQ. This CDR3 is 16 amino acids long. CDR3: CASSLEQGEANYGYTF. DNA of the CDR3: TGCGCCAGCAGCTTGGAACAGGGAGAGGCTAACTATGGCTACACCTTC.

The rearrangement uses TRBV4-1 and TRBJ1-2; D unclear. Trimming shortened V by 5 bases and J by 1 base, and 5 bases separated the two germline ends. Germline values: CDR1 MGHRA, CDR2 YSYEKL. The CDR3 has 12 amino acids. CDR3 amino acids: CASSGSNYGYTF. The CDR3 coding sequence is TGCGCCAGCAGCGGCAGTAACTATGGCTACACCTTC.

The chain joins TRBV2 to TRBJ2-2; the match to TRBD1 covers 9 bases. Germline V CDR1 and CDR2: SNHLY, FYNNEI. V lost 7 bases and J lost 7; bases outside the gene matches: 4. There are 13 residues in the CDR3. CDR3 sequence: CASKGQGGGELFF. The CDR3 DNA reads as TGTGCCAGCAAGGGACAGGGCGGCGGGGAGCTGTTTTTT.

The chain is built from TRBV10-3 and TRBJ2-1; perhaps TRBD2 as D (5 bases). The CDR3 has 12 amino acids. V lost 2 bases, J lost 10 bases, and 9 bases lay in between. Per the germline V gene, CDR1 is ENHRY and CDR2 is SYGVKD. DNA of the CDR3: TGTGCCATCAGTGAGGGTGGAGGAGAGCAGTTCTTC. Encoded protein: CAISEGGGEQFF.

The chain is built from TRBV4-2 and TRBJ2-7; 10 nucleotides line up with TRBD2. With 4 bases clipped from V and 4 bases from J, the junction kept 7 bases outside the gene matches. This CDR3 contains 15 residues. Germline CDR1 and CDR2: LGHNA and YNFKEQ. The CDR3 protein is CASSLTGTSEYEQYF. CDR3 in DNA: TGTGCCAGCAGCCTGACCGGGACTAGCGAATACGAGCAGTACTTC.

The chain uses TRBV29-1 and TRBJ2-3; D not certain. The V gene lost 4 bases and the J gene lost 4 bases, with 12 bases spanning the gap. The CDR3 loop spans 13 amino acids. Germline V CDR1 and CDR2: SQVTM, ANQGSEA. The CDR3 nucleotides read TGCAGCGTTGTAACTAACTCGGCAGATACGCAGTATTTT. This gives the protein CSVVTNSADTQYF.

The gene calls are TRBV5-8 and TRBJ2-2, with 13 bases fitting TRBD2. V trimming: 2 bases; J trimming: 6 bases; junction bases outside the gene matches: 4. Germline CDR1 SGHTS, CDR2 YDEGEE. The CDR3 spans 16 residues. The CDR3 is CASSLGLAGDPGELFF. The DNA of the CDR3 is TGTGCCAGCAGCTTAGGACTAGCGGGAGATCCCGGGGAGCTGTTTTTT.

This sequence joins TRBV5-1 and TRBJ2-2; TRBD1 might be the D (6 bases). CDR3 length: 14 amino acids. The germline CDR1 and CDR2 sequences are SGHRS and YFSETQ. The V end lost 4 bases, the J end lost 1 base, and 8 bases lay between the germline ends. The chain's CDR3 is CASSVQGNTGELFF. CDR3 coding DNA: TGCGCCAGCAGCGTACAGGGGAACACCGGGGAGCTGTTTTTT.

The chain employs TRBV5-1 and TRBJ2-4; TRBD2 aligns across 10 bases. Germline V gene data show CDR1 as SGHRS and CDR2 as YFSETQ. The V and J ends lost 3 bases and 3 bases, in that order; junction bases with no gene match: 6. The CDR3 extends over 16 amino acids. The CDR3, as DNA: TGCGCCAGCAGCTCCCCTAGCGGGAGTGTCAAAAACATTCAGTACTTC. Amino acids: CASSSPSGSVKNIQYF.

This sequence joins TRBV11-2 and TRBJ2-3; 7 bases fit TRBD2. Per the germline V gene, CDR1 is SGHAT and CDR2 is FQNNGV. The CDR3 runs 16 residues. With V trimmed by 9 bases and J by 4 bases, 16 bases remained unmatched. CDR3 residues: CASTPYGGSFSDTQYF. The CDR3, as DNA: TGTGCCAGTACCCCATACGGCGGGAGTTTCTCAGATACGCAGTATTTT.

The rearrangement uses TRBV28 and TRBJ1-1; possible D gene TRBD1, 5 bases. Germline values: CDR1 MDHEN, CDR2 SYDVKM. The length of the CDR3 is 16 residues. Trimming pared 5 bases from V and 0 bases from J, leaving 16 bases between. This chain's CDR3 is CASSQRAGSMNTEAFF. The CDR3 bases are TGTGCCAGCAGTCAGCGGGCAGGGTCTATGAACACTGAAGCTTTCTTT.

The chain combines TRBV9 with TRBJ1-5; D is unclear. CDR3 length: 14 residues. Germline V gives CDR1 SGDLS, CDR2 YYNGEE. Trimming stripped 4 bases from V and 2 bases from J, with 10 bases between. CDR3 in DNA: TGTGCCAGCAGCCCAGAGGCCGGCAATCAGCCCCAGCATTTT. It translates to CASSPEAGNQPQHF.

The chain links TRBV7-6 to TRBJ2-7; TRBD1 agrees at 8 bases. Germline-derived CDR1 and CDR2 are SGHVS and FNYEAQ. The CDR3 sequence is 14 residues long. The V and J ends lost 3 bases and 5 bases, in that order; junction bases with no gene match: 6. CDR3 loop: CASSLYDRGHEQYF. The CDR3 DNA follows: TGTGCCAGCAGCTTGTATGACAGGGGTCACGAGCAGTACTTC.